The 23 T cell receptor beta chains given below trace back to one sample, sequenced in a study of cytomegalovirus exposure and HLA in healthy donors. 13 Jbeta primers and 60 Vbeta primers were used for the PCR. The repertoire was sequenced with immunoSEQ multiplex PCR; TCRdb's copy has only in-frame clones and lacks some. Of 150,000 to 200,000 clones in the sample, roughly 80% were seen once. The sample taken for sequencing was PBMCs. Every receptor here comes from a male donor in good health and CMV-seropositive.

The chain recombines TRBV30 with TRBJ1-5; D is possibly TRBD1 (5 bases). The CDR3 covers 15 residues. Germline V gene lookup returns CDR1 GTSNPN and CDR2 SVGIG (reference sequence). V lost 2 bases to trimming and J lost 8 bases, with 19 bases between them. This CDR3 reads CAWSTTRQPGKPQHF. Written as DNA, the CDR3 is TGTGCCTGGAGTACGACTCGACAGCCCGGTAAGCCCCAGCATTTT. The full variable domain, completed using reference TRBV30 and TRBJ1-5, is SQTIHQWPATLVQPVGSPLSLECTVEGTSNPNLYWYRQAAGRGLQLLFYSVGIGQISSEVPQNLSASRPQDRQFILSSKKLLLSDSGFYLCAWSTTRQPGKPQHFGDGTRLSIL.

V gene TRBV4-3 combines with J gene TRBJ1-6; TRBD1 might be the D (5 bases). The CDR3 is 15 residues long. The V end was cut by 6 bases, the J end by 11 bases, with 20 bases between. CDR1 and CDR2 (germline): LGHNA, YSLEER. Here the CDR3 DNA reads TGCGCCAGCAGGGAAGGTTCAGGGCTTTGGGCACCCCTCCACTTT. This encodes CASREGSGLWAPLHF.

J is TRBJ1-1 and V is TRBV7-9; the D gene is possibly TRBD1 (6 bases). The CDR3 has 14 residues. Germline CDR1 reads SEHNR; CDR2 reads FQNEAQ (reference sequence). Deletions cut 4 bases from V and 5 bases from J, with 14 bases between. CDR3 in DNA: TGTGCCAGCAGCTCTCAACAGGGTAAGACTGAAGCTTTCTTT. This sequence encodes CASSSQQGKTEAFF.

The chain has TRBV4-2 and TRBJ2-7, with a weak D call TRBD2 (6 bases). This CDR3 contains 14 residues. Trimming took off 4 bases at V and 0 bases at J, with 10 bases between the two ends. Per the germline V gene, CDR1 is LGHNA and CDR2 is YNFKEQ. CDR3 in amino acids: CASSRDLPSYEQYF. CDR3 bases: TGTGCCAGCAGCCGGGACTTGCCCTCCTACGAGCAGTACTTC.

On this clone itself: The junction does not match germline at one end; this may be a read error. Other DNA sequences within the sample encode an identical CDR3. This chain uses TRBV6-6 with TRBJ2-1; 12 nucleotides align to TRBD2. The CDR3 is made up of 15 amino acids. The germline V gene has CDR1 MNHNY and CDR2 SVGAGI (reference sequence). CDR3 sequence (DNA): TGCGCCAGCAGTTACTCGAGCCTAGCGGGAGGGGGCGGGTTCTTC. This translates into CASSYSSLAGGGGFF.

The V gene is TRBV28, the J gene TRBJ1-2, with a possible D match to TRBD1 (6 bases). From germline, CDR1 is MDHEN and CDR2 SYDVKM. Deletions cut 5 bases from V and 0 bases from J, with 13 bases between. CDR3 length: 15 residues. This CDR3 reads CASSADSGANYGYTF. Written as DNA, the CDR3 is TGTGCCAGCAGTGCGGACAGCGGAGCTAACTATGGCTACACCTTC.

This rearrangement joins TRBV19 to TRBJ1-1; D might be TRBD1 (5 bases). Between the trimmed V and J ends, which lost 5 bases and 1 base, there was a span of 11 bases. In germline, CDR1 is LNHDA, CDR2 SQIVND (reference sequence). The CDR3 runs to 14 residues. The CDR3 coding sequence is TGTGCCAGTAGTCCACTCAGGGAGAACACTGAAGCTTTCTTT. The encoded protein is CASSPLRENTEAFF.

The sample holds a few counts of this clone. This chain connects TRBV18 to TRBJ2-5; tentative D call: TRBD2 (6 bases). Deletions cut 5 bases from V and 9 bases from J, with 10 bases between. This CDR3 has 11 residues. Germline loops: CDR1 KGHSH, CDR2 LQKENI. CDR3 protein: CASSDGGSQYF. The CDR3 DNA follows: TGTGCCAGCTCAGATGGGGGGTCCCAGTACTTC.

The chain combines TRBV7-3 with TRBJ2-5; 13 positions agree with TRBD2. Germline V CDR1 and CDR2: SGHTA, FQGTGA. V lost 4 bases to trimming and J lost 2 bases; unmatched junction nucleotides: 4. The CDR3 spans 16 residues. DNA for the CDR3: TGTGCCAGCAGCTACTCGGGACTAGCGGGACAAGAGACCCAGTACTTC. Its protein is CASSYSGLAGQETQYF.

The V and J genes are TRBV9 and TRBJ2-5; D is perhaps TRBD1 (6 bases). Matching the DNA end better, TRBJ2-7 makes the J call doubtful. The germline CDR1 and CDR2 sequences are SGDLS and YYNGEE. This CDR3 region has 15 residues. The CDR3 DNA follows: TGTGCCAGCAGCGTAGAACAGGGTCGGTCCTACGAGCAGTACTTC. Encoded protein: CASSVEQGRSYEQYF.

The chain links TRBV2 to TRBJ1-5; 8 bases fit TRBD1. Germline V gene lookup returns CDR1 SNHLY and CDR2 FYNNEI. This CDR3 is built from 14 residues. Trimming cost V 6 bases and J 7 bases; bases outside gene matches: 8. CDR3 sequence reads: CASSPGTGRQPQHF. DNA of the CDR3: TGTGCCAGCAGCCCCGGGACAGGAAGGCAGCCCCAGCATTTT.

V gene TRBV14 combines with J gene TRBJ2-7; D possibly corresponds to TRBD2 (5 bases). Trimming shortened V by 1 base and J by 1 base, and 11 bases separated the two germline ends. CDR1 SGHDN and CDR2 FVKESK come from the germline V gene. CDR3 length: 15 residues. The CDR3 DNA follows: TGTGCCAGCAGCCAAGGTCCGGGAAGGTCCTACGAGCAGTACTTC. Its translation: CASSQGPGRSYEQYF.

The V gene is TRBV4-1, the J gene TRBJ1-4, with a weak D call TRBD1 (5 bases). The CDR3 loop spans 16 amino acids. V was clipped by 4 bases and J by 3 bases, with 15 bases between them. CDR1 MGHRA and CDR2 YSYEKL come from the germline V gene. The CDR3 coding sequence is TGCGCCAGCAGCCCTTACTCCGGGGGGGCTAATGAAAAACTGTTTTTT. This gives the protein CASSPYSGGANEKLFF.

This chain uses TRBV9 with TRBJ1-2; the D gene is possibly TRBD1 (6 bases). CDR3 length equals 14 residues. V was clipped by 3 bases and J by 4 bases, with 13 bases between them. The germline gives CDR1 SGDLS, CDR2 YYNGEE. CDR3 DNA: TGTGCCAGCAGCGCGTCGCGACAGGCCTATGGCTACACCTTC. This sequence encodes CASSASRQAYGYTF.

This clone was recorded only once. The chain is built from TRBV5-1 and TRBJ2-1, with D possibly being TRBD2 (6 bases). The germline V and J ends were trimmed by 1 base and 6 bases, with 14 bases remaining between them. This CDR3 region has 15 residues. Germline lookup yields CDR1 SGHRS and CDR2 YFSETQ. The CDR3 DNA sequence: TGCGCCAGCAGCTTGACGGGACTCGAAATCAATGAGCAGTTCTTC. Protein: CASSLTGLEINEQFF.

The chain is built from TRBV7-9 and TRBJ2-1; perhaps D is TRBD1 or TRBD2 (5 bases each). In germline, CDR1 is SEHNR, CDR2 FQNEAQ (reference sequence). The CDR3 totals 14 residues. V lost 5 bases to trimming and J lost 8 bases, with 16 bases between them. This CDR3 reads CASSVEGWGDEQFF. In nucleotides, the CDR3 is TGTGCCAGCAGCGTAGAGGGTTGGGGCGATGAGCAGTTCTTC. The entire variable domain, with the rest obtained from reference TRBV7-9 and TRBJ2-1, is as follows: DTGVSQNPRHKITKRGQNVTFRCDPISEHNRLYWYRQTLGQGPEFLTYFQNEAQLEKSRLLSDRFSAERPKGSFSTLEIQRTEQGDSAMYLCASSVEGWGDEQFFGPGTRLTVL.

The chain uses TRBV6-6 and TRBJ1-2; 9 bases align to TRBD1. Germline values: CDR1 MNHNY, CDR2 SVGAGI (reference sequence). J gave up 5 bases and V 2 bases, and 6 bases lay outside the gene matches. The CDR3 length is 15 residues. The CDR3 DNA is TGTGCCAGCAGTTACATCCCGGGACAGGGTTATGGCTACACCTTC. Residues: CASSYIPGQGYGYTF.

The chain joins TRBV19 to TRBJ2-7; D is perhaps TRBD1 (6 bases). The CDR3 spans 13 residues. V was shortened by 10 bases and J by 3 bases, with 16 bases between the two germline ends. Looked up from germline, CDR1 is LNHDA and CDR2 is SQIVND (reference sequence). The CDR3: CATSRQVLYEQYF. The CDR3 region has the DNA TGTGCCACCTCGCGACAGGTCCTCTACGAGCAGTACTTC.

The J gene is TRBJ1-5, the V gene TRBV6-1, with D possibly TRBD1 on 5 matching bases. Germline CDR1 is MNHNS and CDR2 is SASEGT. Trimming removed 0 bases at V and 7 bases at J, with 16 bases between. The CDR3 has 16 residues. CDR3 in amino acids: CASSEAPQGMAQPQHF. The CDR3, as DNA: TGTGCCAGCAGTGAAGCCCCGCAGGGTATGGCCCAGCCCCAGCATTTT.

The rearrangement joins TRBV9 to TRBJ2-1, with TRBD2 matching 14 bases. Per the germline V gene, CDR1 is SGDLS and CDR2 is YYNGEE. The CDR3 totals 13 residues. The junction had 3 bases not matched to a gene; V was cut back by 7 bases and J by 9 bases. CDR3 region: CASGTSGRGEQFF. CDR3 bases: TGTGCCAGCGGGACTAGCGGGAGAGGTGAGCAGTTCTTC.

The rearrangement uses TRBV7-9 and TRBJ1-6; D is uncertain. V lost 1 base, J lost 6 bases, and 7 bases lay in between. CDR1 is SEHNR and CDR2 is FQNEAQ in the germline V gene (reference sequence). The CDR3 totals 14 residues. The DNA for the CDR3 is TGTGCCAGCAGCTTAGGTTACTTTAATTCACCCCTCCACTTT. It encodes CASSLGYFNSPLHF.

This rearrangement joins TRBV6-1 to TRBJ2-7, with 9 bases that match TRBD1. The germline V gene has CDR1 MNHNS and CDR2 SASEGT. The CDR3 sequence is 15 residues long. V lost 2 bases and J lost 2; bases outside the gene matches: 4. The CDR3 loop reads CASSEPWTGAYEQYF. The CDR3 bases are TGTGCCAGCAGTGAACCCTGGACAGGGGCCTACGAGCAGTACTTC.

The chain has TRBV5-1 and TRBJ1-4; TRBD1 might be the D (6 bases). This CDR3 contains 14 residues. Germline V gene lookup returns CDR1 SGHRS and CDR2 YFSETQ. The germline V and J ends were trimmed by 0 bases and 8 bases, with 11 bases remaining between them. CDR3 amino acids: CASSLEGVREKLFF. Written as DNA, the CDR3 is TGCGCCAGCAGCTTGGAGGGGGTTCGGGAAAAACTGTTTTTT.